This entry lists 4 T cell receptor beta chains sequenced from one sample in a study of blood T cell repertoires in COVID-19. The method was immunoSEQ multiplex PCR; TCRdb's version includes in-frame clones alone and lacks a portion of them. The data contain approximately 120,000 clones, approximately 85% of them seen just once; the ten biggest clones take up 5% to 6%. Sequencing input: peripheral blood. Receptor source: a human donor in a cohort sampled during active COVID-19.

V gene TRBV5-5 combines with J gene TRBJ2-7, with TRBD1 matching 11 bases. The CDR3 runs 15 residues. V gave up 0 bases and J gave up 2 bases; unmatched junction bases: 1. Germline CDR1 and CDR2: SGHKS and YYEKEE (reference sequence). The CDR3 region has the DNA TGTGCCAGCAGCTTGGGGGGACAGGGGGCCTACGAGCAGTACTTC. The encoded protein is CASSLGGQGAYEQYF.

This rearrangement joins TRBV18 to TRBJ2-5, with a weak D call TRBD1 (5 bases). In germline, CDR1 is KGHSH, CDR2 LQKENI. The length of the CDR3 is 15 residues. V was cut by 0 bases and J by 2 bases, with 10 bases left in between. CDR3 DNA sequence: TGTGCCAGCTCACCACCCTCTACAGGTCAAGAGACCCAGTACTTC. It translates to CASSPPSTGQETQYF.

The J gene is TRBJ1-5, the V gene TRBV11-2; 8 bases are a match to TRBD1. The germline CDR1 and CDR2 sequences are SGHAT and FQNNGV. The CDR3 is made up of 15 amino acids. The trim removed 5 bases at V and 6 bases at J, leaving 9 bases unmatched. CDR3 sequence: CASSTGTGLAQPQHF. The CDR3 nucleotides read TGTGCCAGCAGCACGGGGACAGGCTTAGCTCAGCCCCAGCATTTT. Full variable domain (missing parts from reference TRBV11-2 and TRBJ1-5): EAGVAQSPRYKIIEKRQSVAFWCNPISGHATLYWYQQILGQGPKLLIQFQNNGVVDDSQLPKDRFSAERLKGVDSTLKIQPAKLEDSAVYLCASSTGTGLAQPQHFGDGTRLSIL.

This rearrangement joins TRBV4-3 to TRBJ2-4, with 10 bases identical to TRBD1. After removal of 4 bases from V and 13 bases from J, the junction contained 16 bases not matched to a gene. CDR3 length: 16 amino acids. Germline CDR1 and CDR2: LGHNA and YSLEER. The CDR3 DNA reads TGCGCCAGCAGCCGTACCCTCGGGACAGGGGCGGTGGAGCAGTACTTC. Its protein is CASSRTLGTGAVEQYF.